This TCR beta chain originates from a study of CD8+ T cells in alopecia areata. The study's findings and limits: Clonality in lesional scalp, especially alopecia totalis/universalis, exceeded that of normal scalp.

Points on this clone: The antigen is not known.

It was cDNA, reverse transcribed from extracted RNA, that served as the sequencing template. The assay was immunoSEQ multiplex PCR, and TCRdb's table has in-frame clones only and misses some. The repertoire includes 110,000 or so clones, 55% to 70% of them detected once, and roughly 2.8% sits in the top ten. The CDR3 has 14 residues. Germline CDR1 reads SQVTM; CDR2 reads ANQGSEA. The chain has TRBV29-1 and TRBJ2-3; D not resolved. This receptor was taken from a human donor in good health. Sequences were obtained from CD4+ T cells sorted from blood. The CDR3, as DNA: TGCACCGCCCGTGCTCGACTCCCCACAGATACGCAGTATTTT. This gives the protein CTARARLPTDTQYF.